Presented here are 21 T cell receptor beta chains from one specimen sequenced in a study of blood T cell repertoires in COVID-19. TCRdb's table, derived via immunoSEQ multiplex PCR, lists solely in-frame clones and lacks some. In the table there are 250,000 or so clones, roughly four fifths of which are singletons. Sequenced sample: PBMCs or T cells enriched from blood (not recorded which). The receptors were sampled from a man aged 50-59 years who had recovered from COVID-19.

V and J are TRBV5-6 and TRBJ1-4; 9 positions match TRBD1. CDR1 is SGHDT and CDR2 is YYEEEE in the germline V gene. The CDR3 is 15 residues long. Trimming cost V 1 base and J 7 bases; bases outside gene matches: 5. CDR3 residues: CASSLWGQGTEKLFF. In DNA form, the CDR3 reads TGTGCCAGCAGCTTGTGGGGACAGGGCACTGAAAAACTGTTTTTT.

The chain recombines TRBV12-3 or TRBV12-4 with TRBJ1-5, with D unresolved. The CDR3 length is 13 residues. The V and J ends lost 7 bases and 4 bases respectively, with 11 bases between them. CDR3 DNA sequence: TGTGCCAGCACCCGCCCGGGGAATCAGCCCCAGCATTTT. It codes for CASTRPGNQPQHF.

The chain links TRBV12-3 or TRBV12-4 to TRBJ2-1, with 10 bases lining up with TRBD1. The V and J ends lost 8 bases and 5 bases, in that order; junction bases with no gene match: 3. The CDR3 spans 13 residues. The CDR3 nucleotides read TGTGCCAGCGGGGACAGGGGAGACAATGAGCAGTTCTTC. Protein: CASGDRGDNEQFF.

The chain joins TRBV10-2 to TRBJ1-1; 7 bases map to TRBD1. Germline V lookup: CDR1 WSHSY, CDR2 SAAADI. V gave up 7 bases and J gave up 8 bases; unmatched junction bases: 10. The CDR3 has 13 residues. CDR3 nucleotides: TGCGCCAGCACCCCCGGGACAGTGGCCGAAGCTTTCTTT. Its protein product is CASTPGTVAEAFF.

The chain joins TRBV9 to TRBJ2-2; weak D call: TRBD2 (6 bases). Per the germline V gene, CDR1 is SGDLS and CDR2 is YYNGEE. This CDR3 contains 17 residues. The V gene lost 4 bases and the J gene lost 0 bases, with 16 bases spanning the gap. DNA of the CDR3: TGTGCCAGCAGCCCCATGCGTAGCGGATCGAACACCGGGGAGCTGTTTTTT. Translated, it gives CASSPMRSGSNTGELFF.

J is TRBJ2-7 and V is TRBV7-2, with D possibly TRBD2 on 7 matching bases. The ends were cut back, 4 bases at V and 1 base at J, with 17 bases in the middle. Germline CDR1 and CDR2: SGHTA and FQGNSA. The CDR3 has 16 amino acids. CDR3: CASSSRWGGGSYEQYF. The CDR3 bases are TGTGCCAGCAGCTCCCGTTGGGGAGGGGGGTCCTACGAGCAGTACTTC.

CDR3 protein: CASSETLAGVGGEQFF. CDR3 nucleotides: TGTGCCAGCAGTGAAACGCTAGCGGGAGTAGGAGGTGAGCAGTTCTTC. The J gene is TRBJ2-1, the V gene TRBV6-1; 10 bases are shared with TRBD2. J gave up 9 bases and V 2 bases, and 10 bases lay outside the gene matches. Germline CDR1 is MNHNS and CDR2 is SASEGT. The CDR3 is 16 amino acids.

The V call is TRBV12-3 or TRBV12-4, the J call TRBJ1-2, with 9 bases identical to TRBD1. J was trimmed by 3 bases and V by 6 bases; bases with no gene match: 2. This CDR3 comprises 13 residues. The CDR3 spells CASSRTGDYGYTF. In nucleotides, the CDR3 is TGTGCCAGCAGCCGGACAGGGGACTATGGCTACACCTTC.

The CDR3 region is CSVPKGSGGTLGNEQYF. CDR3 bases: TGCAGCGTTCCCAAAGGTTCGGGAGGCACCCTCGGGAACGAGCAGTACTTC. The rearrangement uses TRBV29-1 and TRBJ2-7; 7 positions agree with TRBD2. The CDR3 covers 17 residues. CDR1 and CDR2 (germline): SQVTM, ANQGSEA. J gave up 5 bases and V 5 bases, and 21 bases lay outside the gene matches.

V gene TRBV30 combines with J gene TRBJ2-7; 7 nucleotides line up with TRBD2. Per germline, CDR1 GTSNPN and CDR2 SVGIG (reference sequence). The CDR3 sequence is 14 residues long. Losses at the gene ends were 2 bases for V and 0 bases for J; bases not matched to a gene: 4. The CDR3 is CAWSQGGASYEQYF. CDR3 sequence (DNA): TGTGCCTGGAGTCAGGGAGGGGCCTCCTACGAGCAGTACTTC. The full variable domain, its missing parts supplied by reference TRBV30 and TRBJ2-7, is SQTIHQWPATLVQPVGSPLSLECTVEGTSNPNLYWYRQAAGRGLQLLFYSVGIGQISSEVPQNLSASRPQDRQFILSSKKLLLSDSGFYLCAWSQGGASYEQYFGPGTRLTVT.

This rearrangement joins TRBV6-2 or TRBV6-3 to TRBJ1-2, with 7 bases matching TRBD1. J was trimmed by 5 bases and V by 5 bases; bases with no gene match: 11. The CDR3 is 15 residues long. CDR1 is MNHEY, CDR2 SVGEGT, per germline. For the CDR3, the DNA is TGTGCCAGCAGTCCCCTGCGACAGGGCGTGTATGGCTACACCTTC. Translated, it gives CASSPLRQGVYGYTF.

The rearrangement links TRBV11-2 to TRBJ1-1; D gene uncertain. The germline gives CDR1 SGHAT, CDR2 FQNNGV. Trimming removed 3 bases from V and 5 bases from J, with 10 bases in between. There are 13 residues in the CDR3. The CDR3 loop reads CASSFNAGTEAFF. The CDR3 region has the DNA TGTGCCAGCAGCTTTAACGCGGGGACTGAAGCTTTCTTT.

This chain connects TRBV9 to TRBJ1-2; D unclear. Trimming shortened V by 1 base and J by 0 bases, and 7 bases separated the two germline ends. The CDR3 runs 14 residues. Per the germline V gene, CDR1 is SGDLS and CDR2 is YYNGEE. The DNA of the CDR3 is TGTGCCAGCAGCGTACAAACAGCTAACTATGGCTACACCTTC. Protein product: CASSVQTANYGYTF.

The CDR3 protein is CASSIPGQGATNEKLFF. The CDR3 region has the DNA TGTGCCAGTAGTATCCCAGGACAGGGGGCAACTAATGAAAAACTGTTTTTT. J is TRBJ1-4 and V is TRBV19, with TRBD1 identical over 10 bases. Germline V gene sequence: CDR1 LNHDA, CDR2 SQIVND (reference sequence). This CDR3 is built from 17 residues. With 3 bases clipped from V and 0 bases from J, the junction kept 4 bases outside the gene matches.

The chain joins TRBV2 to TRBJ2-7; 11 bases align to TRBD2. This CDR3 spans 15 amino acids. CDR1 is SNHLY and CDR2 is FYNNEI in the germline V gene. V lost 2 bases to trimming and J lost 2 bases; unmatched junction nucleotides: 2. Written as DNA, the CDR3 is TGTGCCAGCAGTGAAACTAGCGGGGGTCCCTACGAGCAGTACTTC. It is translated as CASSETSGGPYEQYF.

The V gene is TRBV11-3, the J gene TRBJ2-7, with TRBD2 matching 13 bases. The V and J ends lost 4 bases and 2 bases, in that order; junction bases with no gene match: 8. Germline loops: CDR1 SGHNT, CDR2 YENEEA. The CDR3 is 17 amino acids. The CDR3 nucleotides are TGTGCCAGCAGCTCAAAAGGGACTAGCGGGGTTACCTACGAGCAGTACTTC. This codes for CASSSKGTSGVTYEQYF.

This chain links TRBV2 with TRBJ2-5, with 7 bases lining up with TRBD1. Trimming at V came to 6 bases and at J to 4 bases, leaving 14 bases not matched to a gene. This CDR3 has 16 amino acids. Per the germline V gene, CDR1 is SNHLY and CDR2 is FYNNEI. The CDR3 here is CASRARGRGVRETQYF. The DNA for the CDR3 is TGTGCCAGCAGAGCAAGGGGGCGCGGCGTAAGAGAGACCCAGTACTTC. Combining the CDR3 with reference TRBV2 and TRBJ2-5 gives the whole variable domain EPEVTQTPSHQVTQMGQEVILRCVPISNHLYFYWYRQILGQKVEFLVSFYNNEISEKSEIFDDQFSVERPDGSNFTLKIRSTKLEDSAMYFCASRARGRGVRETQYFGPGTRLLVL.

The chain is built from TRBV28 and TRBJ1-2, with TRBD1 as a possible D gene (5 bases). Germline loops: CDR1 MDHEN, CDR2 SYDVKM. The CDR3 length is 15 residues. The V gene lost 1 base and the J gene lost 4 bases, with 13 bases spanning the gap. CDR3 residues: CASSLFHRWGYGYTF. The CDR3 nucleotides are TGTGCCAGCAGTTTATTTCACAGGTGGGGCTATGGCTACACCTTC.

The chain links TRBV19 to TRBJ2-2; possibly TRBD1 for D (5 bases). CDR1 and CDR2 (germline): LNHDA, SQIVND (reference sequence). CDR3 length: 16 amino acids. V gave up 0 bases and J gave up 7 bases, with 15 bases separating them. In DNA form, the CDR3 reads TGTGCCAGTAGTATAGACCATAACCCCCAGGGCGGGGAGCTGTTTTTT. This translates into CASSIDHNPQGGELFF.

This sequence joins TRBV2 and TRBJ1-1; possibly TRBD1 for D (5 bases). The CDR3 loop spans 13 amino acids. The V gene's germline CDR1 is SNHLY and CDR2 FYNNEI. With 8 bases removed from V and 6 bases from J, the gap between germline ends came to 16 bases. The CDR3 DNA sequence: TGTGCCAGCGATCCGGGGGTCAGTCCTGAAGCTTTCTTT. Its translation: CASDPGVSPEAFF.

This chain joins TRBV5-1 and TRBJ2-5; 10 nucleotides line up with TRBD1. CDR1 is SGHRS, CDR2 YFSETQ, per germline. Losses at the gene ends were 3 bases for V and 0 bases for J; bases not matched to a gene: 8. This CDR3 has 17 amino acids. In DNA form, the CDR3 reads TGCGCCAGCAGCTGGAGACAGGGGGCCGGGTACCAAGAGACCCAGTACTTC. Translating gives CASSWRQGAGYQETQYF.